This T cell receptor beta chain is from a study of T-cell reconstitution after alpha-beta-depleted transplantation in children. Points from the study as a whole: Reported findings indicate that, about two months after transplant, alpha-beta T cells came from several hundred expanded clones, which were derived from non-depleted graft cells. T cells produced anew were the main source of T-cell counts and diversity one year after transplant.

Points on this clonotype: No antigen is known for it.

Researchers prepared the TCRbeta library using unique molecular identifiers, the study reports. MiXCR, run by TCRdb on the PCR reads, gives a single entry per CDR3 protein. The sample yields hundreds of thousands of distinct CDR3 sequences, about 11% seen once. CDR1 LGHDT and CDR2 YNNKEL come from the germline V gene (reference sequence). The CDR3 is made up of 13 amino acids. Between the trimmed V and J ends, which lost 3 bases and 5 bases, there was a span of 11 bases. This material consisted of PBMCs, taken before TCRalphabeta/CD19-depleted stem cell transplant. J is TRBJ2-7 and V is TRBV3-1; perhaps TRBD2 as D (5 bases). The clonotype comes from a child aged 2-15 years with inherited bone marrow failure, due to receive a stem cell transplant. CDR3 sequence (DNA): TGTGCCAGCAGCCAGGGAGAAGGCCACGAGCAGTACTTC. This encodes CASSQGEGHEQYF.